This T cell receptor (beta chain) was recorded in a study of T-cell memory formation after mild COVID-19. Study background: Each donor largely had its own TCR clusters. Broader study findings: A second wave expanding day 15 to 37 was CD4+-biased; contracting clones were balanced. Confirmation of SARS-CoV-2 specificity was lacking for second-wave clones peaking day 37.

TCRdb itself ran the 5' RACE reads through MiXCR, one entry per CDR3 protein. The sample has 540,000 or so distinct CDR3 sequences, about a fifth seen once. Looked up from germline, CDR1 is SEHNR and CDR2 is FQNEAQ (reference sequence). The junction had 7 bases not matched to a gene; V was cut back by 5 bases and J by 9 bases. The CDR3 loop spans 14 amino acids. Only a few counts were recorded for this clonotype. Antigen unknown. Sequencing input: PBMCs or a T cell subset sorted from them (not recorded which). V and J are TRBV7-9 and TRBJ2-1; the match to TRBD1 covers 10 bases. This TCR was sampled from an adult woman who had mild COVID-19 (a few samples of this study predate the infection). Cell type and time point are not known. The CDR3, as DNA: TGTGCCAGCAGCGACGACAGGGGGCTAGGTGAGCAGTTCTTC. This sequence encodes CASSDDRGLGEQFF.